The TCR beta chain under discussion was sequenced for a study of shared clonotypes between healthy human individuals. The assay was immunoSEQ multiplex PCR, and TCRdb's table has in-frame clones only and misses some. The sample records approximately 980,000 clones, approximately 76% being singletons. V trimming: 6 bases; J trimming: 0 bases; junction bases outside the gene matches: 8. The CDR3 extends over 17 amino acids. Per the germline V gene, CDR1 is SGHAT and CDR2 is FQNNGV. J is TRBJ2-3 and V is TRBV11-2; 11 bases align to TRBD2. The sequence came from a young man in good health. Sequencing was done on a sample of memory CD4+ T cells sorted from blood. Regarding subset: CD45RA-negative fraction. The CDR3 sequence: CASSRTGTSGSTDTQYF. CDR3 sequence (DNA): TGTGCCAGCAGTCGAACCGGGACTAGCGGTAGCACAGATACGCAGTATTTT.